The 25 T cell receptor beta chains presented below share a single source sample, sequenced in a study of T-cell memory formation after mild COVID-19. A single record per CDR3 protein comes from TCRdb applying MiXCR to the 5' RACE reads. This repertoire shows around 82,000 distinct CDR3 sequences, roughly 13% found once; its top ten account for roughly 40%. Sequencing was done on a sample of PBMCs or a T cell subset sorted from them (not recorded which). Every receptor here comes from a man younger than 30 who had mild COVID-19 (a few samples of this study predate the infection). Cell type and time point are not known.

In this sample, this clonotype turned up many times. The rearrangement joins TRBV5-8 to TRBJ2-3; perhaps TRBD1 as D (5 bases). V was pared by 3 bases and J by 0 bases, with 14 bases between. Germline V gene lookup returns CDR1 SGHTS and CDR2 YDEGEE. The CDR3 loop spans 16 amino acids. CDR3 nucleotides: TGTGCCAGCAGCTCCCCCGACAGATTCAGCACAGATACGCAGTATTTT. This encodes CASSSPDRFSTDTQYF. The whole variable domain, remainder taken from reference TRBV5-8 and TRBJ2-3, is EAGVTQSPTHLIKTRGQQATLRCSPISGHTSVYWYQQALGLGLQFLLWYDEGEERNRGNFPPRFSGRQFPNYSSELNVNALELEDSALYLCASSSPDRFSTDTQYFGPGTRLTVL.

The chain employs TRBV12-3 or TRBV12-4 and TRBJ2-1, with D perhaps TRBD1 or TRBD2 (5 bases each). V was shortened by 0 bases and J by 10 bases, with 7 bases between the two germline ends. The CDR3 is made up of 12 amino acids. In DNA form, the CDR3 reads TGTGCCAGCAGTTTAGCGGGGGACGAGCAGTTCTTC. This codes for CASSLAGDEQFF.

This clonotype was counted at least ten times. The rearrangement joins TRBV30 to TRBJ2-3; the match to TRBD2 covers 8 bases. CDR3 length: 15 residues. The V gene end was trimmed by 5 bases and the J gene end by 5 bases; junction bases not matched to a gene: 12. Germline V CDR1 and CDR2: GTSNPN, SVGIG (reference sequence). The CDR3 region is CAWHSGETQIDTQYF. Here the CDR3 DNA reads TGTGCCTGGCATAGCGGGGAAACCCAAATAGATACGCAGTATTTT.

This clonotype showed up just a few times. The J gene is TRBJ1-2, the V gene TRBV28; D uncertain. The germline V gene encodes CDR1 MDHEN and CDR2 SYDVKM. This CDR3 region has 13 residues. Trimming cost V 5 bases and J 8 bases, with 15 bases left between them. CDR3 sequence: CASSPDGLWGYTF. The CDR3 DNA sequence: TGTGCCAGCAGTCCGGACGGACTCTGGGGCTACACCTTC.

This clonotype has just a few counts. The chain employs TRBV11-3 and TRBJ2-3; 8 bases fit TRBD1. Germline V gene lookup returns CDR1 SGHNT and CDR2 YENEEA. This CDR3 has 17 residues. V shed 5 bases and J 0 bases; nucleotides not matched to a gene: 10. The CDR3 region is CASSLGDGTGSTDTQYF. In DNA, the CDR3 is TGTGCCAGCAGCCTAGGGGACGGGACAGGCAGCACAGATACGCAGTATTTT.

V usage is TRBV14 and J usage is TRBJ2-2, with 13 nucleotides matching TRBD2. The CDR3 loop spans 17 amino acids. V dropped 3 bases and J dropped 4; count of bases not matched to a gene: 5. The germline V gene has CDR1 SGHDN and CDR2 FVKESK. This chain's CDR3 is CASSHTRTSGGTGELFF. DNA of the CDR3: TGTGCCAGCAGCCACACGAGGACTAGCGGGGGCACCGGGGAGCTGTTTTTT.

This clonotype turned up a few times. The gene calls are TRBV7-9 and TRBJ2-7; possibly TRBD1 for D (7 bases). V dropped 4 bases and J dropped 7 bases, with 14 bases sitting between them. The CDR3 is 13 residues long. CDR1 and CDR2 (germline): SEHNR, FQNEAQ (reference sequence). The CDR3: CASSWTGAGEQYV. In DNA form, the CDR3 reads TGTGCCAGCAGCTGGACAGGCGCGGGGGAGCAGTACGTC.

V usage is TRBV7-9 and J usage is TRBJ2-7; D unresolved. The CDR3 runs to 13 residues. V was trimmed by 4 bases and J by 2 bases, leaving 9 bases between them. CDR1 SEHNR and CDR2 FQNEAQ come from the germline V gene (reference sequence). CDR3 in DNA: TGTGCCAGCAGCTCCAGAGAGGCCTACGAGCAGTACTTC. Translation gives CASSSREAYEQYF.

This clonotype was picked up a small number of times. The chain recombines TRBV14 with TRBJ2-6, with TRBD2 identical over 7 bases. The CDR3 totals 12 residues. Germline lookup yields CDR1 SGHDN and CDR2 FVKESK. V gave up 4 bases and J gave up 13 bases; unmatched junction bases: 4. Here the CDR3 reads CASSPAGSVLTF. DNA for the CDR3: TGTGCCAGCAGCCCAGCGGGGTCTGTCCTGACTTTC. Drawing the rest from reference TRBV14 and TRBJ2-6, the complete variable domain is EAGVTQFPSHSVIEKGQTVTLRCDPISGHDNLYWYRRVMGKEIKFLLHFVKESKQDESGMPNNRFLAERTGGTYSTLKVQPAELEDSGVYFCASSPAGSVLTFGAGSRLTVL.

The chain combines TRBV5-1 with TRBJ1-2; D ambiguous. With 5 bases removed from V and 7 bases from J, the gap between germline ends came to 15 bases. The CDR3 spans 13 residues. Germline V gene lookup returns CDR1 SGHRS and CDR2 YFSETQ. The CDR3: CASREEGVVGYTF. CDR3 DNA: TGCGCCAGCAGAGAGGAGGGTGTTGTTGGCTACACCTTC. The complete variable domain, with remaining parts taken from reference TRBV5-1 and TRBJ1-2, reads KAGVTQTPRYLIKTRGQQVTLSCSPISGHRSVSWYQQTPGQGLQFLFEYFSETQRNKGNFPGRFSGRQFSNSRSEMNVSTLELGDSALYLCASREEGVVGYTFGSGTRLTVV.

The rearrangement links TRBV6-5 to TRBJ1-1, with D unresolved. CDR3 length: 17 amino acids. V was pared by 2 bases and J by 4 bases, with 20 bases between. CDR1 is MNHEY, CDR2 SVGAGI, per germline. The CDR3 coding sequence is TGTGCCAGCAGTTACGTGGCCCAGGTGGGTGGGTTCACTGAAGCTTTCTTT. Its translation is CASSYVAQVGGFTEAFF.

This clonotype was observed a few times. J is TRBJ1-1 and V is TRBV4-3; D gene ambiguous. There are 15 residues in the CDR3. V lost 0 bases and J lost 1, with 9 bases in between. Germline lookup yields CDR1 LGHNA and CDR2 YSLEER. CDR3 coding DNA: TGCGCCAGCAGCCAAGAAGACGCGGGGAACACTGAAGCTTTCTTT. This encodes CASSQEDAGNTEAFF.

In its sample, this clonotype was seen a few times. The chain couples TRBV13 to TRBJ2-1; 9 bases fit TRBD1. This CDR3 has 15 amino acids. V lost 5 bases, J lost 6 bases, and 8 bases stayed unmatched. Germline V gene lookup returns CDR1 PRHDT and CDR2 FYEKMQ (reference sequence). This CDR3 reads CASSDWDRASNEQFF. In DNA form, the CDR3 reads TGTGCCAGCAGCGACTGGGACAGGGCAAGCAATGAGCAGTTCTTC.

This clonotype was counted between two and nine times. This rearrangement joins TRBV29-1 to TRBJ1-4, with D possibly matching TRBD1 (5 bases). The CDR3 is 11 residues long. CDR1 and CDR2 from the germline V gene are SQVTM and ANQGSEA. V lost 7 bases, J lost 14 bases, and 17 bases lay in between. CDR3 nucleotide sequence: TGCAGCGGACGAACCGTCAAGGGGCTGTTTTTT. Translated, it gives CSGRTVKGLFF.

V gene TRBV7-4 combines with J gene TRBJ2-3, with D perhaps TRBD1 (5 bases). V lost 0 bases and J lost 11, with 18 bases in between. CDR1 is SGHVT and CDR2 is SQSDAQ in the germline V gene. The CDR3 is 15 amino acids. The CDR3 region is CASSLALAAQGGQYF. CDR3 sequence (DNA): TGTGCCAGCAGCTTAGCGCTCGCCGCTCAGGGTGGGCAGTATTTT.

This clonotype was counted only a few times. CDR3 bases: TGCGCCAGCAGCTTGGTCGACGAGCAGGGGGCGTTCTTC. The encoded protein is CASSLVDEQGAFF. This chain uses TRBV5-1 with TRBJ2-1, with 8 bases that match TRBD1. CDR1 is SGHRS, CDR2 YFSETQ, per germline. The CDR3 covers 13 residues. The V gene end was trimmed by 0 bases and the J gene end by 15 bases; junction bases not matched to a gene: 8.

The chain employs TRBV4-1 and TRBJ2-7, with D possibly called TRBD1 or TRBD2 (5 bases each). V was clipped by 1 base and J by 0 bases, with 13 bases between them. CDR3 length: 16 amino acids. The V gene's germline CDR1 is MGHRA and CDR2 YSYEKL. CDR3 amino acids: CASSQVDAGSSYEQYF. CDR3 DNA sequence: TGCGCCAGCAGCCAAGTCGACGCAGGGAGCTCCTACGAGCAGTACTTC.

The genes are TRBV7-2 and TRBJ2-7; 10 bases fit TRBD2. The CDR3 runs 15 residues. V was clipped by 1 base and J by 4 bases; unmatched bases: 4. Germline V lookup: CDR1 SGHTA, CDR2 FQGNSA. The CDR3 nucleotides read TGTGCCAGCAGCTTAGAAGCTAGCGGGGGTTACGAGCAGTACGTC. Its protein product is CASSLEASGGYEQYV.

This clonotype was counted only a few times. The gene calls are TRBV25-1 and TRBJ2-3; TRBD1 might be the D (6 bases). The CDR3 is 15 amino acids. Between the trimmed V and J ends, which lost 3 bases and 5 bases, there was a span of 15 bases. The germline CDR1 and CDR2 sequences are MGHDK and SYGVNS. As DNA, the CDR3 is TGTGCCAGCAGTGAGTTGGGGGCACCGGGAGATACGCAGTATTTT. The encoded protein is CASSELGAPGDTQYF.

With regard to this clonotype: The CDR3 end shows no conserved phenylalanine or tryptophan, and so a read error is likely. This sequence joins TRBV7-2 and TRBJ1-1, with no clear D. The V gene lost 0 bases and the J gene lost 7 bases, with 9 bases spanning the gap. Per germline, CDR1 SGHTA and CDR2 FQGNSA. This CDR3 is built from 13 residues. The CDR3, as DNA: TGTGCCAGCAGCTTAGCGCCCTCCGGTGAAGCTTTCTAT. Its protein is CASSLAPSGEAFY.

This chain uses TRBV10-3 with TRBJ1-1; D is unresolved. The ends were cut back, 4 bases at V and 2 bases at J, with 11 bases in the middle. The CDR3 has 14 residues. Germline lookup yields CDR1 ENHRY and CDR2 SYGVKD. The CDR3 is CAISAPDRNTEAFF. CDR3 nucleotide sequence: TGTGCCATCAGTGCACCAGACCGTAACACTGAAGCTTTCTTT.

J is TRBJ2-7 and V is TRBV15, with a weak D call TRBD1 (5 bases). Germline CDR1 reads LNHNV; CDR2 reads YYDKDF (reference sequence). This CDR3 contains 15 residues. V lost 1 base to trimming and J lost 0 bases, with 10 bases between them. CDR3 loop: CATSRVPDNSYEQYF. CDR3 nucleotide sequence: TGTGCCACCAGCAGAGTCCCGGACAACTCCTACGAGCAGTACTTC.

In DNA form, the CDR3 reads TGTGCCAGCAGTGGGCCGACCCTGGAGACCCAGTACTTC. It codes for CASSGPTLETQYF. This chain joins TRBV28 and TRBJ2-5; D ambiguous. Per germline, CDR1 MDHEN and CDR2 SYDVKM. The V end lost 5 bases, the J end lost 5 bases, and 12 bases lay between the germline ends. The CDR3 is made up of 13 amino acids.

In this sample, this clonotype turned up a few times. V gene TRBV6-1 combines with J gene TRBJ2-7, with TRBD1 matching 8 bases. Germline V gene lookup returns CDR1 MNHNS and CDR2 SASEGT. V shed 8 bases, J shed 2 bases, and the junction held 11 bases outside the gene matches. The CDR3 is made up of 15 amino acids. The CDR3 bases are TGTGCCAGCGGCAACCCGGACAGGGACGCCTACGAGCAGTACTTC. Amino acids: CASGNPDRDAYEQYF.

This clonotype was counted only a few times. This chain uses TRBV20-1 with TRBJ2-1; 10 nucleotides agree with TRBD1. J gave up 8 bases and V 5 bases, and 6 bases lay outside the gene matches. The CDR3 spans 13 residues. Germline V gene sequence: CDR1 DFQATT, CDR2 SNEGSKA (reference sequence). In DNA, the CDR3 is TGCAGTGCTCGAAAGACAGGGGGCCATGAGCAGTTCTTC. It encodes CSARKTGGHEQFF.